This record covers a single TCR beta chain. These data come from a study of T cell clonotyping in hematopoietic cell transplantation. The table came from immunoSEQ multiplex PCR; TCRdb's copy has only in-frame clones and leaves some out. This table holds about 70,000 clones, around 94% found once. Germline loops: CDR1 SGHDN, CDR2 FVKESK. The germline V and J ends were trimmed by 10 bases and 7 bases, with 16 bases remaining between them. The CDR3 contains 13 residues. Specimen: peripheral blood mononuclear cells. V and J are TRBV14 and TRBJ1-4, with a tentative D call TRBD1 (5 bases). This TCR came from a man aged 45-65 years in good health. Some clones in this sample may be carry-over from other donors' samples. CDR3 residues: CATKMGGIEKLFF. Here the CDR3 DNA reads TGTGCCACCAAAATGGGGGGGATTGAAAAACTGTTTTTT.